This T cell receptor (beta chain) is drawn from a study of CD8 T cells in Susac syndrome. In blood CD8+ and CD4+ T cells, TCR beta underwent sequencing. Germline values: CDR1 SQVTM, CDR2 ANQGSEA. V lost 8 bases and J lost 4, with 17 bases in between. The CDR3 runs 13 residues. RNA totalling roughly 0.45 to 1 ug underwent reverse transcription with random hexamers. Using its own MiXCR run on the immunoSEQ multiplex PCR reads, TCRdb lists one record per CDR3 protein. The data show about 250,000 distinct CDR3 sequences, 93% seen once. This clonotype was recorded once. This chain joins TRBV29-1 and TRBJ1-2; D unclear. The specimen was CD4+ T cells from PBMCs. This TCR came from a human donor with multiple sclerosis. The CDR3 loop is CSCAFAGLYGYTF. The CDR3 nucleotides are TGCAGCTGTGCCTTCGCAGGACTCTATGGCTACACCTTC.